This T cell receptor beta chain was captured by sequencing in a study of blood T cell repertoires in COVID-19. This table comes from immunoSEQ multiplex PCR, and its TCRdb copy is limited to in-frame clones, with some not included. Of approximately 300,000 clones listed, under 90% are singletons. Germline CDR1 KGHSH, CDR2 LQKENI. V was clipped by 3 bases and J by 7 bases, with 13 bases between them. CDR3 length: 14 residues. Each participant's cohort was designated according to participant-reported clinical history. What was sequenced was PBMCs or T cells enriched from blood (not recorded which). The origin of this receptor is a man aged 25-45 years who had recovered from COVID-19. V and J are TRBV18 and TRBJ1-5, with D perhaps matching TRBD1 (5 bases). The CDR3, as DNA: TGTGCCAGCTCACCGGTCCAGGGTGGGCAGCCCCAGCATTTT. Residues: CASSPVQGGQPQHF.